The source of this T cell receptor beta chain is a study of blood T cell repertoires in COVID-19. Measured with immunoSEQ multiplex PCR; TCRdb has only the in-frame clones, and not every one. The sample lists over 300,000 clones, almost 90% occurring once. The CDR3 runs to 13 residues. The V gene's germline CDR1 is LGHNA and CDR2 YNFKEQ. Trimming left V 3 bases short and J 8 bases short, with 13 bases between. The genes are TRBV4-2 and TRBJ1-2, with D maybe TRBD1 (5 bases). Sequenced: peripheral blood. The receptor was derived from a man in his late teens or twenties with active or convalescent COVID-19. CDR3 amino acids: CASSHGGLEGYTF. CDR3 in DNA: TGTGCCAGCAGCCACGGGGGTCTCGAAGGCTACACCTTC.